This entry concerns a single T cell receptor (beta chain). The target antigen is unknown. Patients who underwent sequencing had shown CD8+CD57+ cell expansion by flow cytometry. This CDR3 spans 14 amino acids. Germline-derived CDR1 and CDR2 are KGHDR and SFDVKD. Trimming removed 4 bases at V and 3 bases at J, with 12 bases between. The sample originates from a study of CD8+CD57+ T cells in acquired aplastic anemia. Study-wide context: Sorted CD4+ and CD8+ cell DNA averaged approximately 3.2 ug. Whole-study results and caveats: There were roughly 30 CD8+ CDR3 sequences that occurred in both patients and controls.

It was genomic DNA that served as the template for profiling TCR beta VDJ and CDR3. One entry per CDR3 protein results from TCRdb running MiXCR on the reads. This table has some 160,000 distinct CDR3 sequences, 40% to 60% appearing once. The origin of this receptor is a human donor with aplastic anemia. The source material was sorted CD4+, CD8+, or CD8+CD57+ T cells (not recorded which) from PBMCs. The chain links TRBV24-1 to TRBJ2-7; TRBD1 or TRBD2 may be the D gene (5 bases each). This CDR3 reads CATSDTGTLYEQYF. The CDR3 DNA sequence: TGTGCCACCAGTGACACCGGGACCCTCTACGAGCAGTACTTC.